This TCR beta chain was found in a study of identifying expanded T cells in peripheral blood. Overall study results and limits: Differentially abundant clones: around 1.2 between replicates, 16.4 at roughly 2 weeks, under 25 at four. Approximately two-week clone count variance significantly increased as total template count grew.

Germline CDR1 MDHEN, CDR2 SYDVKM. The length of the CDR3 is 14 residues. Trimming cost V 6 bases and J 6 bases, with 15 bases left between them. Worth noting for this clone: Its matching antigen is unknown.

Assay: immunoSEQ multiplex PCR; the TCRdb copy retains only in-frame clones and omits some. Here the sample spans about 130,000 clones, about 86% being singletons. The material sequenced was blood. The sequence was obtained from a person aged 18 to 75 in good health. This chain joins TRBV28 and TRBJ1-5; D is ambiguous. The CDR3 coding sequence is TGTGCCAGCAGACCCGTATGGGGTCCTCAGCCCCAGCATTTT. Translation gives CASRPVWGPQPQHF.